This entry is about one T cell receptor beta chain. What it binds is not known. This record belongs to a study of CD8+CD57+ T cells in acquired aplastic anemia. For the study at large: Sorted CD4+ and CD8+ cells gave an average of roughly 3.5 ug of DNA. There were approximately 9.9 million reads, on average, for CD4+ cells from healthy donors. General study points: The same twenty-nine CD8+ CDR3 sequences occurred in patients and in controls. Patients and controls were not found to differ significantly in CD8+ Simpson's diversity.

CDR3 and TCR beta VDJ profiling relied on a genomic DNA template. One entry per CDR3 protein, called by TCRdb with MiXCR from the reads. The sample has 90,000 to 120,000 distinct CDR3 sequences; 50% to 65% are singletons. V gave up 5 bases and J gave up 0 bases, with 23 bases separating them. Germline loops: CDR1 SGHAT, CDR2 FQNNGV. The CDR3 contains 18 residues. The V call is TRBV11-2, the J call TRBJ2-7; D might be TRBD1 or TRBD2, each matching 7 bases. The sample consisted of sorted CD4+, CD8+, or CD8+CD57+ T cells (not recorded which) from PBMCs. The sequence came from a human donor in good health, serving as a control. CDR3 amino acids: CASSLPKAGQRSSYEQYF. CDR3 bases: TGTGCCAGCAGCCTACCAAAAGCGGGACAGCGGTCCTCCTACGAGCAGTACTTC.